This entry concerns a single T cell receptor beta chain. The antigen is undetermined. Here immunoSEQ multiplex PCR was the method, and the copy in TCRdb shows in-frame clones only, minus some. The data show around 63,000 clones, about 88% seen once. The data were taken from a study of OX40 agonist ivuxolimab in advanced cancers. The wider study: Treatment of patients was with ivuxolimab, an agonistic anti-OX40 (CD134) antibody.

Germline loops: CDR1 MNHEY, CDR2 SVGAGI. Trimming removed 6 bases at V and 2 bases at J, with 13 bases between. The CDR3 consists of 14 residues. Study-level points and caveats: The authors also found low normalized T-cell clonal expansion in some nonresponders. Specificity for antigen went undetermined in the expanded peripheral T cells. Averaged across samples, CD8+ T cells carried more expanded clones than CD4+ did.

This receptor was taken from an adult with an advanced solid tumor such as melanoma, head and neck, liver or kidney cancer. The sample was CD4+ or CD8+ T cells sorted from blood, taken in a trial of the OX40 agonist ivuxolimab. The V call is TRBV6-5, the J call TRBJ1-1; D is uncertain. This CDR3 reads CASREVQRNTEAFF. The DNA for the CDR3 is TGTGCCAGCAGAGAAGTCCAGAGAAACACTGAAGCTTTCTTT.